What follows are 23 T cell receptor beta chains derived from one specimen sequenced in a study of circulating CD8 cells and anti-PD-1 response in melanoma. Four subsets defined by PD-1 and/or TIGIT were sorted from live CD3+CD8+TCRalphabeta+ cells. TCR libraries were prepared from around 15 ng of total RNA with the QIAseq Immune Repertoire TCR panel. MiXCR was run by TCRdb on the reads, yielding one entry per CDR3 protein. Its table lists approximately 90 distinct CDR3 sequences. Material: CD8+ T cells from PBMCs, obtained at baseline or after one month of anti-PD-1 therapy (not recorded which). These receptors were obtained from a human donor with melanoma.

This clonotype was detected only a few times. The chain combines TRBV6-5 with TRBJ2-7; D remains unclear. Germline V gives CDR1 MNHEY, CDR2 SVGAGI. Trimming cost V 3 bases and J 4 bases, with 13 bases left between them. This CDR3 region has 14 residues. CDR3 in amino acids: CASSYGRKPYEQYF. CDR3 coding DNA: TGTGCCAGCAGTTATGGCAGGAAACCTTACGAGCAGTACTTC.

By share, this clonotype ranks as large. The chain carries TRBV18 and TRBJ2-5, with D perhaps matching TRBD1 or TRBD2 (5 bases each). CDR1 is KGHSH, CDR2 LQKENI, per germline. The CDR3 is 18 residues long. Between the trimmed V and J ends, which lost 0 bases and 2 bases, there was a span of 19 bases. Here the CDR3 reads CASSPPVGTGVFQETQYF. As DNA, the CDR3 is TGTGCCAGCTCACCACCAGTCGGGACCGGGGTCTTTCAAGAGACCCAGTACTTC.

This clonotype qualifies as large. The genes are TRBV20-1 and TRBJ1-3; D unclear. V was pared by 0 bases and J by 0 bases, with 9 bases between. The germline V gene encodes CDR1 DFQATT and CDR2 SNEGSKA (reference sequence). The CDR3 contains 15 residues. CDR3 region: CSARDDTRSGNTIYF. The CDR3, as DNA: TGCAGTGCTAGAGATGACACCCGCTCTGGAAACACCATATATTTT.

This clonotype is judged medium-sized. The rearrangement joins TRBV7-9 to TRBJ2-7; no clear D gene. The CDR3 length is 12 residues. V lost 4 bases and J 6 bases, leaving 10 bases between the germline ends. CDR1 is SEHNR and CDR2 is FQNEAQ in the germline V gene (reference sequence). In DNA, the CDR3 is TGTGCCAGCAGCTCTCAGAACTCCGAGCAGTACTTC. Protein product: CASSSQNSEQYF.

By sample share, this clonotype is large. The chain joins TRBV7-3 to TRBJ2-3; weak D call: TRBD2 (6 bases). CDR1 SGHTA and CDR2 FQGTGA come from the germline V gene. Trimming pared 5 bases from V and 1 base from J, leaving 13 bases between. This CDR3 spans 15 amino acids. The CDR3 region has the DNA TGTGCCAGCAGCCGGCTAGCGAAGGGCACAGATACGCAGTATTTT. As protein: CASSRLAKGTDTQYF.

This clonotype is medium-sized in the sample. A read error may explain this, as a much larger clone is one base away. The rearrangement joins TRBV7-2 to TRBJ2-7; perhaps TRBD1 as D (6 bases). The CDR3 runs to 13 residues. Germline loops: CDR1 SGHTA, CDR2 FQGNSA. DNA for the CDR3: TGTGCCAGCGGCTTTGGACAGATTTACGAGCAGTACTTC. Protein product: CASGFGQIYEQYF.

This clonotype is categorized as large. The chain has TRBV25-1 and TRBJ2-1; D perhaps matches TRBD2 (6 bases). V lost 7 bases, J lost 7 bases, and 14 bases lay in between. This CDR3 is built from 13 residues. CDR1 is MGHDK and CDR2 is SYGVNS in the germline V gene. The DNA of the CDR3 is TGTGCCAGCATGGAGGGGTGGGGGAATGAGCAGTTCTTC. This codes for CASMEGWGNEQFF. The variable domain in full, completed from reference TRBV25-1 and TRBJ2-1, reads EADIYQTPRYLVIGTGKKITLECSQTMGHDKMYWYQQDPGMELHLIHYSYGVNSTEKGDLSSESTVSRIRTEHFPLTLESARPSHTSQYLCASMEGWGNEQFFGPGTRLTVL.

As to this clonotype: This may stem from a read error, because a much larger clone lies one nucleotide away. The V and J genes are TRBV6-2 or TRBV6-3 and TRBJ2-1, with 7 nucleotides matching TRBD1. The CDR3 sequence is 12 residues long. Germline values: CDR1 MNHEY, CDR2 SVGEGT. The J segment lost 7 bases and the V segment lost 7 bases, leaving 4 bases of the junction unmatched. The CDR3 sequence is CASNRQGNEQFF. The CDR3 bases are TGTGCCAGCAATCGACAGGGAAATGAGCAGTTCTTC.

By share of the sample, this clonotype is hyperexpanded. The J gene is TRBJ2-7, the V gene TRBV2; a possible D gene is TRBD2 (6 bases). V lost 6 bases and J 1 base, leaving 13 bases between the germline ends. The CDR3 length is 14 residues. CDR1 and CDR2 (germline): SNHLY, FYNNEI. This CDR3 reads CASSSSAASYEQYF. CDR3 DNA sequence: TGTGCCAGCAGCTCTAGCGCCGCGTCCTACGAGCAGTACTTC.

By frequency in the sample, this clonotype is hyperexpanded. The chain couples TRBV7-2 to TRBJ2-1, with D possibly being TRBD2 (6 bases). Germline V gene lookup returns CDR1 SGHTA and CDR2 FQGNSA. The CDR3 consists of 14 residues. V was clipped by 7 bases and J by 1 base, with 11 bases between them. The CDR3 DNA follows: TGTGCCAGCACCCGCGGGAAATCCTACAATGAGCAGTTCTTC. Translation gives CASTRGKSYNEQFF.

This clonotype counts as hyperexpanded (1% or more). The V and J genes are TRBV2 and TRBJ2-7, with no clear D. The CDR3 is made up of 14 amino acids. The germline V gene encodes CDR1 SNHLY and CDR2 FYNNEI. The V end was cut by 6 bases, the J end by 0 bases, with 12 bases between. The CDR3 DNA follows: TGTGCCAGCAGCCCGGTCCAAAGCTCCTACGAGCAGTACTTC. Amino acids: CASSPVQSSYEQYF.

By share, this clonotype counts as medium-sized. CDR3 sequence: CASMLEGGQYNEQFF. The CDR3 region has the DNA TGTGCCAGCATGTTGGAGGGAGGACAGTACAATGAGCAGTTCTTC. The chain has TRBV2 and TRBJ2-1; D may match TRBD1 or TRBD2 (6 bases each). Trimming left V 7 bases short and J 4 bases short, with 17 bases between. The length of the CDR3 is 15 residues. Germline CDR1 and CDR2: SNHLY and FYNNEI.

The rearrangement joins TRBV2 to TRBJ2-5; perhaps TRBD1 as D (6 bases). CDR3 length equals 16 residues. Germline V lookup: CDR1 SNHLY, CDR2 FYNNEI. The V end was cut by 2 bases, the J end by 5 bases, with 18 bases between. The CDR3 coding sequence is TGTGCCAGCAGTGAATTTCTAATCACAGGGCTGGAGACCCAGTACTTC. Protein: CASSEFLITGLETQYF.

This clonotype is labeled hyperexpanded (1% or more). The V gene is TRBV29-1, the J gene TRBJ2-2, with D perhaps matching TRBD2 (5 bases). V was cut by 6 bases and J by 3 bases, with 8 bases left in between. Germline values: CDR1 SQVTM, CDR2 ANQGSEA. The CDR3 covers 12 residues. CDR3 region: CSVRRYTGELFF. The CDR3 DNA reads TGCAGCGTCAGGAGGTACACCGGGGAGCTGTTTTTT.

This clonotype is termed hyperexpanded. The chain uses TRBV7-3 and TRBJ2-3, with 8 nucleotides matching TRBD2. V was clipped by 5 bases and J by 4 bases; unmatched bases: 8. The CDR3 spans 15 residues. The germline gives CDR1 SGHTA, CDR2 FQGTGA. The CDR3 protein is CASSRLALSADTQYF. CDR3 DNA sequence: TGTGCCAGCAGCCGACTAGCGCTTTCAGCAGATACGCAGTATTTT.

This clonotype is large by share. The V and J genes are TRBV20-1 and TRBJ1-3; D is unresolved. V gave up 0 bases and J gave up 0 bases, with 9 bases separating them. From germline, CDR1 is DFQATT and CDR2 SNEGSKA (reference sequence). The CDR3 covers 15 residues. DNA of the CDR3: TGCAGTGCTAGAGATAACGGAGTCTCTGGAAACACCATATATTTT. Translation: CSARDNGVSGNTIYF.

In its sample, this clonotype ranks as large. The V gene is TRBV7-9, the J gene TRBJ2-7; D may match TRBD1 or TRBD2 (5 bases each). Germline V CDR1 and CDR2: SEHNR, FQNEAQ (reference sequence). Between the trimmed V and J ends, which lost 1 base and 2 bases, there was a span of 15 bases. The CDR3 loop spans 16 amino acids. The CDR3 loop is CASSLEGASRPYEQYF. In DNA form, the CDR3 reads TGTGCCAGCAGCTTAGAAGGGGCTAGCAGACCCTACGAGCAGTACTTC.

This clonotype qualifies as large. J is TRBJ2-1 and V is TRBV29-1, with 10 bases aligning to TRBD2. Germline trimming cut 6 bases from V and 4 bases from J; bases unmatched to any gene: 12. Germline assignment: CDR1 SQVTM and CDR2 ANQGSEA. The CDR3 length is 16 residues. CDR3 in amino acids: CSVCGPTSGVYNEQFF. In nucleotides, the CDR3 is TGCAGCGTCTGTGGCCCCACTAGCGGGGTTTACAATGAGCAGTTCTTC.

By sample fraction, this clonotype is large. This chain connects TRBV12-5 to TRBJ2-7, with D maybe TRBD2 (6 bases). V was pared by 7 bases and J by 3 bases, with 16 bases between. The CDR3 contains 14 residues. CDR1 and CDR2 (germline): LGHNT, FRNRAP. CDR3 bases: TGTGCTAGTGCTCCGGGACCGGGGGACTACGAGCAGTACTTC. The encoded protein is CASAPGPGDYEQYF.

By its share, this clonotype is large. The rearrangement uses TRBV19 and TRBJ2-7; D possibly matches TRBD1 or TRBD2 (5 bases each). The CDR3 loop spans 15 amino acids. With 6 bases removed from V and 2 bases from J, the gap between germline ends came to 17 bases. Germline V CDR1 and CDR2: LNHDA, SQIVND (reference sequence). CDR3 residues: CASSIVGTGPYEQYF. In nucleotides, the CDR3 is TGTGCCAGTAGCATCGTAGGGACGGGGCCCTACGAGCAGTACTTC.

In this sample, this clonotype is large. The chain uses TRBV20-1 and TRBJ2-5; D is unclear. This CDR3 comprises 13 residues. Germline V gene sequence: CDR1 DFQATT, CDR2 SNEGSKA (reference sequence). V lost 1 base to trimming and J lost 5 bases, with 11 bases between them. DNA for the CDR3: TGCAGTGCTAGAGTCGGTATATCGGAGACCCAGTACTTC. It is translated as CSARVGISETQYF.

Relative to its sample, this clonotype is medium-sized (0.01 to 0.1%). A much larger clone sits a single nucleotide away, making a read error possible. This chain links TRBV28 with TRBJ2-7, with TRBD2 matching 7 bases. Germline V gene lookup returns CDR1 MDHEN and CDR2 SYDVKM. This CDR3 is built from 12 residues. V was pared by 4 bases and J by 6 bases, with 3 bases of the junction left unmatched. CDR3 sequence reads: CASSSRLAEQYF. The CDR3 bases are TGTGCCAGCAGTTCCCGACTAGCCGAGCAGTACTTC. Using reference TRBV28 and TRBJ2-7 for the parts outside the CDR3, the full variable domain is DVKVTQSSRYLVKRTGEKVFLECVQDMDHENMFWYRQDPGLGLRLIYFSYDVKMKEKGDIPEGYSVSREKKERFSLILESASTNQTSMYLCASSSRLAEQYFGPGTRLTVT.

V and J are TRBV28 and TRBJ2-5; no reliable D call. Germline CDR1 MDHEN, CDR2 SYDVKM. This CDR3 contains 13 residues. V dropped 6 bases and J dropped 2 bases, with 10 bases sitting between them. The CDR3 DNA reads TGTGCCAGCAGAGAGGATGGTCAAGAGACCCAGTACTTC. Encoded protein: CASREDGQETQYF.